This T cell receptor beta chain was retrieved from a study of T cell repertoires in cytomegalovirus infection. Study-level information: Epitope selection comprised recently identified HLA-C-restricted CMV epitopes and well-studied HLA-B-restricted CMV epitopes. CMV infection together with matching HLA type was indicated by public TCR beta signatures.

V lost 1 base, J lost 0 bases, and 16 bases lay in between. CDR3 length: 19 amino acids. CDR1 and CDR2 (germline): SGHVS, FNYEAQ. Using its own MiXCR run on the reads, TCRdb lists one record per CDR3 protein. The table records about 770,000 distinct CDR3 sequences, around 29% of them present only once. Study-level results: HLA-C-restricted TCR beta clonotypes specific for CMV led the ex vivo response. Carriers of CMV plus the relevant HLA were identified by cumulative public TCR beta family frequency.

At least ten counts were recorded for this clonotype. Antigen specificity is unknown. This sample comprised cultured CD8+ T cells from PBMCs, obtained from culture after CMV antigen stimulation. The chain links TRBV7-6 to TRBJ2-6, with a weak D call TRBD1 (5 bases). The TCR comes from a human donor in good health (CMV status not recorded). Some clones in this sample may be carry-over from other donors' samples. CDR3 in amino acids: CASSLGTPPISSGANVLTF. The CDR3 coding sequence is TGTGCCAGCAGCTTAGGGACACCACCTATTTCCTCTGGGGCCAACGTCCTGACTTTC.